Below, one T cell receptor beta chain is given with its context. Each participant's cohort was designated according to participant-reported clinical history. In the authors' methods: Reference gene primers were amplified, and this amplification served to estimate nucleated cell counts. TCRdb's copy holds only in-frame clones and misses some; the assay was immunoSEQ multiplex PCR. The V and J calls and clone size are taken from that table; D and trimming were inferred from the DNA. The data contain hundreds of thousands of clones, about 87% of them singletons. CDR1 is SGHNT and CDR2 is YYREEE in the germline V gene (reference sequence). J gave up 8 bases and V 0 bases, and 4 bases lay outside the gene matches. CDR3 length: 14 residues. This sample stems from a study of blood T cell repertoires in COVID-19. The wider study: Samples taken during acute and convalescent COVID-19 were collected in the United States, Italy and Spain.

The sequence derives from a young woman who had recovered from COVID-19. The genes are TRBV5-4 and TRBJ1-2; 10 positions match TRBD1. Sequencing was carried out using PBMCs or T cells enriched from blood (not recorded which). As DNA, the CDR3 is TGTGCCAGCAGCTTGGGACAGGGGGCAAACGGCTACACCTTC. Translated: CASSLGQGANGYTF.